Below are 28 T cell receptor beta chains sequenced from a single sample in a study of cytomegalovirus exposure and HLA in healthy donors. The study ran its PCR with 60 Vbeta and 13 Jbeta primers. The protocol was immunoSEQ multiplex PCR, while the TCRdb copy is restricted to in-frame clones and leaves out a portion. The sample lists fewer than 200,000 clones; roughly four fifths were seen once. Sequenced material: PBMCs. These receptors all stem from a man aged 55-75 years in good health and CMV-seronegative.

This clone was counted a few times. The chain is built from TRBV5-1 and TRBJ2-1; 13 bases line up with TRBD2. The CDR3 spans 15 residues. The germline CDR1 and CDR2 sequences are SGHRS and YFSETQ. J was trimmed by 8 bases and V by 4 bases; bases with no gene match: 6. CDR3 in DNA: TGCGCCAGCAGCATAGGACTAGCGGGAGAGGATGAGCAGTTCTTC. Residues: CASSIGLAGEDEQFF.

This clone was seen just once. The chain uses TRBV5-4 and TRBJ2-3; D remains unclear. This CDR3 is built from 13 residues. V lost 1 base to trimming and J lost 4 bases, with 7 bases between them. CDR1 and CDR2 from the germline V gene are SGHNT and YYREEE (reference sequence). The CDR3 nucleotides read TGTGCCAGCAGCTTGTCGGTAGCAGATACGCAGTATTTT. Amino acid sequence: CASSLSVADTQYF.

The V gene is TRBV2, the J gene TRBJ2-7, with D maybe TRBD1 (6 bases). Germline loops: CDR1 SNHLY, CDR2 FYNNEI. This CDR3 contains 14 residues. V gave up 4 bases and J gave up 1 base, with 11 bases separating them. CDR3: CASSGQESSYEQYF. Here the CDR3 DNA reads TGTGCCAGCAGTGGACAGGAAAGTTCCTACGAGCAGTACTTC. The entire variable domain, with the rest obtained from reference TRBV2 and TRBJ2-7, is as follows: EPEVTQTPSHQVTQMGQEVILRCVPISNHLYFYWYRQILGQKVEFLVSFYNNEISEKSEIFDDQFSVERPDGSNFTLKIRSTKLEDSAMYFCASSGQESSYEQYFGPGTRLTVT.

The rearrangement uses TRBV11-2 and TRBJ2-7; 8 positions match TRBD1. The CDR3 has 14 residues. Germline lookup yields CDR1 SGHAT and CDR2 FQNNGV. J lost 0 bases, V lost 6 bases, and 4 bases had no gene match. The CDR3 loop is CASRLDRVSYEQYF. The CDR3 bases are TGTGCCAGCAGACTGGACAGGGTCTCCTACGAGCAGTACTTC.

The chain has TRBV7-2 and TRBJ1-6; D not resolved. CDR1 and CDR2 (germline): SGHTA, FQGNSA. The CDR3 extends over 15 amino acids. V gave up 3 bases and J gave up 1 base, with 7 bases separating them. This CDR3 is CASSFSFSYNSPLHF. Here the CDR3 DNA reads TGTGCCAGCAGCTTTTCCTTTTCCTATAATTCACCCCTCCACTTT.

The gene calls are TRBV7-2 and TRBJ2-7; 9 nucleotides agree with TRBD1. Per the germline V gene, CDR1 is SGHTA and CDR2 is FQGNSA. The CDR3 consists of 15 residues. The junction had 9 bases not matched to a gene; V was cut back by 3 bases and J by 6 bases. CDR3 in amino acids: CASSLNRGRLGEQYF. CDR3 in DNA: TGTGCCAGCAGCTTGAACAGGGGGCGTCTGGGCGAGCAGTACTTC.

The chain employs TRBV7-2 and TRBJ1-5, with D possibly TRBD1 on 6 matching bases. The V gene's germline CDR1 is SGHTA and CDR2 FQGNSA. The CDR3 contains 15 residues. Trimming took off 4 bases at V and 5 bases at J, with 15 bases between the two ends. The CDR3 DNA reads TGTGCCAGCAGCTCTATGATCGGGGGGCATCAGCCCCAGCATTTT. Its translation is CASSSMIGGHQPQHF.

This chain connects TRBV30 to TRBJ2-1; D is undetermined. This CDR3 has 11 residues. Trimming pared 2 bases from V and 4 bases from J, leaving 3 bases between. CDR1 GTSNPN and CDR2 SVGIG come from the germline V gene (reference sequence). The CDR3, as DNA: TGTGCCTGGAGTCCGTACAATGAGCAGTTCTTC. Translated, it gives CAWSPYNEQFF.

The V and J genes are TRBV19 and TRBJ2-5; 9 bases agree with TRBD2. The CDR3 covers 16 residues. With V trimmed by 6 bases and J by 2 bases, 10 bases remained unmatched. Germline-derived CDR1 and CDR2 are LNHDA and SQIVND (reference sequence). This chain's CDR3 is CASSSPSLAGQETQYF. The CDR3 nucleotides read TGTGCCAGTAGCTCTCCTAGTCTAGCGGGGCAAGAGACCCAGTACTTC.

This clone was observed a handful of times. This chain joins TRBV4-3 and TRBJ2-1; TRBD1 matches at 7 bases. The V gene end was trimmed by 0 bases and the J gene end by 4 bases; junction bases not matched to a gene: 12. The CDR3 length is 18 residues. Germline CDR1 LGHNA, CDR2 YSLEER. CDR3 loop: CASSQDYAGAGGYNEQFF. The DNA for the CDR3 is TGCGCCAGCAGCCAAGATTACGCAGGGGCAGGGGGATACAATGAGCAGTTCTTC.

This chain connects TRBV5-1 to TRBJ2-7; tentative D call: TRBD2 (5 bases). The CDR3 is 15 amino acids. Germline assignment: CDR1 SGHRS and CDR2 YFSETQ. Trimming took 6 bases from V and 0 from J, leaving 16 bases between them. CDR3 nucleotide sequence: TGCGCCAGCACCGTAGCTCCTGGGAGCTCCTACGAGCAGTACTTC. Protein product: CASTVAPGSSYEQYF.

V gene TRBV19 combines with J gene TRBJ2-3, with 7 bases fitting TRBD2. The CDR3 totals 15 residues. CDR1 is LNHDA, CDR2 SQIVND, per germline (reference sequence). The J segment lost 0 bases and the V segment lost 3 bases, leaving 3 bases of the junction unmatched. The CDR3 spells CASSIGGVSTDTQYF. The CDR3 DNA reads TGTGCCAGTAGTATTGGGGGGGTCAGCACAGATACGCAGTATTTT. Based on the CDR3 plus reference TRBV19 and TRBJ2-3, the full variable domain is DGGITQSPKYLFRKEGQNVTLSCEQNLNHDAMYWYRQDPGQGLRLIYYSQIVNDFQKGDIAEGYSVSREKKESFPLTVTSAQKNPTAFYLCASSIGGVSTDTQYFGPGTRLTVL.

The V gene is TRBV7-2, the J gene TRBJ2-7; possible D gene TRBD1, 5 bases. Germline CDR1 and CDR2: SGHTA and FQGNSA. V was pared by 1 base and J by 3 bases, with 10 bases between. This CDR3 has 14 amino acids. As DNA, the CDR3 is TGTGCCAGCAGCTTAGTTGCAGGGTACTACGAGCAGTACTTC. This translates into CASSLVAGYYEQYF.

The CDR3 loop is CASSRGTSGSVDTGELFF. Written as DNA, the CDR3 is TGCGCCAGCAGCCGAGGGACTAGCGGGAGCGTCGACACCGGGGAGCTGTTTTTT. The chain has TRBV4-3 and TRBJ2-2; TRBD2 matches 14 bases. The germline V gene has CDR1 LGHNA and CDR2 YSLEER. The CDR3 extends over 18 amino acids. Trimming at V came to 4 bases and at J to 3 bases, leaving 7 bases not matched to a gene.

V and J are TRBV30 and TRBJ2-5; 15 bases are a match to TRBD2. CDR3 length: 16 amino acids. Germline assignment: CDR1 GTSNPN and CDR2 SVGIG (reference sequence). The J segment lost 1 base and the V segment lost 1 base, leaving 1 base of the junction unmatched. The CDR3 nucleotides are TGTGCCTGGAGTGAGGGACTAGCGGGAGGCCAAGAGACCCAGTACTTC. Translating it yields CAWSEGLAGGQETQYF.

This chain links TRBV9 with TRBJ1-4, with a weak D call TRBD1 (5 bases). Germline values: CDR1 SGDLS, CDR2 YYNGEE. Trimming stripped 1 base from V and 4 bases from J, with 14 bases between. This CDR3 has 16 amino acids. This chain's CDR3 is CASSVQGTGFNEKLFF. The CDR3 nucleotides read TGTGCCAGCAGCGTACAAGGGACTGGGTTTAATGAAAAACTGTTTTTT.

The chain carries TRBV6-6 and TRBJ1-5, with a tentative D call TRBD1 (6 bases). The germline V gene has CDR1 MNHNY and CDR2 SVGAGI (reference sequence). This CDR3 region has 14 residues. V lost 2 bases and J lost 4, with 9 bases in between. CDR3 amino acids: CASSYMDRNQPQHF. Here the CDR3 DNA reads TGTGCCAGCAGTTACATGGACAGAAATCAGCCCCAGCATTTT.

V gene TRBV7-2 combines with J gene TRBJ1-1; a weak D match, TRBD1 (6 bases). Germline loops: CDR1 SGHTA, CDR2 FQGNSA. The CDR3 totals 14 residues. V shed 5 bases and J shed 4 bases, with 14 bases lying between them. In nucleotides, the CDR3 is TGTGCCAGCAGCAGGCACTCAGGGGTCACTGAAGCTTTCTTT. This codes for CASSRHSGVTEAFF.

This clone was detected a few times. The chain has TRBV19 and TRBJ1-2; 7 positions agree with TRBD1. Germline CDR1 reads LNHDA; CDR2 reads SQIVND (reference sequence). This CDR3 is built from 13 residues. Trimming at V came to 5 bases and at J to 6 bases, leaving 6 bases not matched to a gene. CDR3 in amino acids: CASSVRQGDGYTF. CDR3 sequence (DNA): TGTGCCAGTAGTGTGAGACAGGGTGATGGCTACACCTTC.

This rearrangement joins TRBV5-1 to TRBJ2-7; 8 bases are a match to TRBD1. This CDR3 has 14 amino acids. The V gene end was trimmed by 4 bases and the J gene end by 7 bases; junction bases not matched to a gene: 10. Germline V gene lookup returns CDR1 SGHRS and CDR2 YFSETQ. CDR3 in DNA: TGCGCCAGCAGCCTTGGCCAGGGGGCACGGGAGCAGTACTTC. Amino acid sequence: CASSLGQGAREQYF.

This clone was observed a single time. V is TRBV28 and J is TRBJ2-3; TRBD1 aligns across 9 bases. This CDR3 comprises 15 residues. Germline CDR1 reads MDHEN; CDR2 reads SYDVKM. After removal of 5 bases from V and 1 base from J, the junction contained 4 bases not matched to a gene. The CDR3 DNA reads as TGTGCCAGCAGTAAGGGACAGGGTGGCACAGATACGCAGTATTTT. Its translation: CASSKGQGGTDTQYF.

The chain recombines TRBV7-2 with TRBJ2-7, with a tentative D call TRBD1 (5 bases). The germline V and J ends were trimmed by 0 bases and 2 bases, with 11 bases remaining between them. This CDR3 is 15 amino acids long. Germline V CDR1 and CDR2: SGHTA, FQGNSA. The CDR3 is CASSLAEGVAYEQYF. The CDR3 DNA reads TGTGCCAGCAGCTTAGCGGAAGGGGTGGCCTACGAGCAGTACTTC. The full variable domain, completed using reference TRBV7-2 and TRBJ2-7, is GAGVSQSPSNKVTEKGKDVELRCDPISGHTALYWYRQSLGQGLEFLIYFQGNSAPDKSGLPSDRFSAERTGGSVSTLTIQRTQQEDSAVYLCASSLAEGVAYEQYFGPGTRLTVT.

This clone turned up a few times. The V and J genes are TRBV27 and TRBJ1-5; possibly TRBD1 for D (5 bases). CDR1 is MNHEY and CDR2 is SMNVEV in the germline V gene (reference sequence). This CDR3 has 17 residues. V lost 6 bases and J lost 0, with 18 bases in between. The CDR3 region has the DNA TGTGCCAGCAGCCCCCTCGGGGGGTCCCTTAGCAATCAGCCCCAGCATTTT. Translating it yields CASSPLGGSLSNQPQHF.

This chain uses TRBV9 with TRBJ1-1; 8 bases are shared with TRBD1. CDR3 length: 12 amino acids. V shed 4 bases and J 11 bases; nucleotides not matched to a gene: 7. CDR1 is SGDLS and CDR2 is YYNGEE in the germline V gene. CDR3 amino acids: CASSPDREVAFF. The CDR3 bases are TGTGCCAGCAGCCCGGACAGGGAGGTGGCTTTCTTT. The full variable domain, rest sourced from reference TRBV9 and TRBJ1-1, is DSGVTQTPKHLITATGQRVTLRCSPRSGDLSVYWYQQSLDQGLQFLIQYYNGEERAKGNILERFSAQQFPDLHSELNLSSLELGDSALYFCASSPDREVAFFGQGTRLTVV.

V usage is TRBV28 and J usage is TRBJ2-1; 9 nucleotides match TRBD2. The trim removed 5 bases at V and 5 bases at J, leaving 13 bases unmatched. Germline values: CDR1 MDHEN, CDR2 SYDVKM. The CDR3 is 17 residues long. The CDR3 DNA is TGTGCCAGCAGTGCCCTCCTGGGCGGGAGGGCCCACAATGAGCAGTTCTTC. It is translated as CASSALLGGRAHNEQFF.

V gene TRBV1 combines with J gene TRBJ2-2; the tabulated D call, TRBD2, remains unverified against the DNA. TRBV1 is a documented pseudogene. CDR3 size: 14 residues. The CDR3 nucleotides read TGCACAGCCTTGTACGAGCGGGAGCCCGGGGAGCTGTTTTTT. This translates into CTALYEREPGELFF.

CDR3 sequence: CASSSPGQGGTEAFF. The DNA of the CDR3 is TGTGCCAGCAGTAGTCCGGGACAGGGCGGCACTGAAGCTTTCTTT. This rearrangement joins TRBV6-5 to TRBJ1-1; 9 nucleotides match TRBD1. CDR1 and CDR2 from the germline V gene are MNHEY and SVGAGI. The length of the CDR3 is 15 residues. The V segment lost 5 bases and the J segment 4 bases; nucleotides outside the gene matches: 8.

This chain connects TRBV7-9 to TRBJ1-1; 7 bases match TRBD1. CDR3 length: 15 residues. V was pared by 5 bases and J by 0 bases, with 6 bases of the junction left unmatched. Germline loops: CDR1 SEHNR, CDR2 FQNEAQ (reference sequence). This CDR3 reads CASSARTGLNTEAFF. The CDR3 nucleotides read TGTGCCAGCAGCGCGCGGACAGGCCTGAACACTGAAGCTTTCTTT. The full variable domain, in which reference TRBV7-9 and TRBJ1-1 provide the parts outside the CDR3, is DTGVSQNPRHKITKRGQNVTFRCDPISEHNRLYWYRQTLGQGPEFLTYFQNEAQLEKSRLLSDRFSAERPKGSFSTLEIQRTEQGDSAMYLCASSARTGLNTEAFFGQGTRLTVV.